This T cell receptor beta chain was profiled in a study of blood T cells in healthy people across ages. General study findings and limits: From one million sequenced T cells, diversity estimates were lower bounds.

Trimming removed 2 bases from V and 0 bases from J; junction bases left unmatched: 13. The germline gives CDR1 SGHRS, CDR2 YFSETQ. CDR3 length equals 18 residues. Comments on this clonotype: Its antigen is still unknown.

A second about 7 to 12 cycle PCR used barcoded and J-beta primers. Template switching added a 12-random-nucleotide identifier to every cDNA molecule. From the 5' RACE reads, TCRdb called clonotypes with MiXCR, one entry per CDR3 protein. Altogether about 1.6 million distinct CDR3 sequences are present, about 31% being singletons, with the ten largest covering roughly 10%. Donors each provided 8 to 10 milliliters of peripheral blood. The chain links TRBV5-1 to TRBJ1-1; 7 bases align to TRBD1. The sequence was obtained from a woman in her twenties or thirties in good health. The sequenced material came from blood. CDR3 nucleotide sequence: TGCGCCAGCAGCTTTAGACCCGCGGGACAGAGGATGAACACTGAAGCTTTCTTT. This translates into CASSFRPAGQRMNTEAFF.